This entry concerns a single T cell receptor beta chain. The sample is drawn from a study of cytomegalovirus exposure and HLA in healthy donors. The PCR used 60 Vbeta and 13 Jbeta primers. Sequencing was performed with immunoSEQ multiplex PCR; in TCRdb, only in-frame clones are kept and a portion is missing. Of about 120,000 clones in the sample, roughly 80% were seen once. The CDR3 sequence is 12 residues long. V was clipped by 2 bases and J by 13 bases; unmatched bases: 1. Per the germline V gene, CDR1 is SGHAT and CDR2 is FQNNGV. This chain joins TRBV11-2 and TRBJ1-6; 8 bases fit TRBD1. What was sequenced was PBMCs. This clonotype was obtained from a man under 40 in good health and CMV-seronegative. The CDR3 sequence: CASSLHRGPLHF. In DNA, the CDR3 is TGTGCCAGCAGCTTACACAGGGGGCCCCTCCACTTT. Looking up the rest from reference TRBV11-2 and TRBJ1-6 gives the full variable domain: EAGVAQSPRYKIIEKRQSVAFWCNPISGHATLYWYQQILGQGPKLLIQFQNNGVVDDSQLPKDRFSAERLKGVDSTLKIQPAKLEDSAVYLCASSLHRGPLHFGNGTRLTVT.